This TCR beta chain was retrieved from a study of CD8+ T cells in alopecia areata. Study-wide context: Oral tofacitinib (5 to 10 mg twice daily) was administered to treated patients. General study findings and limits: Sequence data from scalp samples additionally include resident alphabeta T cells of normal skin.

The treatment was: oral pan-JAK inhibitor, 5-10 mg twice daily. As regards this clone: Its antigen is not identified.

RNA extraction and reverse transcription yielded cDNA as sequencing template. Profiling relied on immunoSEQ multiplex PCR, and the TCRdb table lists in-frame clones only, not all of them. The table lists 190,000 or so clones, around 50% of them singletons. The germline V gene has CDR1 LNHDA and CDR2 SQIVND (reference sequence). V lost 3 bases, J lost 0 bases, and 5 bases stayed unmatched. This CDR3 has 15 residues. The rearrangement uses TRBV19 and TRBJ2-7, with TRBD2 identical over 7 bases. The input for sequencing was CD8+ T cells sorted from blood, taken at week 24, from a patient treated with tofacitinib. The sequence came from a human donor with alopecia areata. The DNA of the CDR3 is TGTGCCAGTAGTATGACTAGCTCAAGCTCCTACGAGCAGTACTTC. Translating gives CASSMTSSSSYEQYF. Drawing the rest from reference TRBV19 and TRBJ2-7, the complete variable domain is DGGITQSPKYLFRKEGQNVTLSCEQNLNHDAMYWYRQDPGQGLRLIYYSQIVNDFQKGDIAEGYSVSREKKESFPLTVTSAQKNPTAFYLCASSMTSSSSYEQYFGPGTRLTVT.